Below, 8 T cell receptor beta chains from the same sample are listed, as sequenced in a study of blood T cell repertoires in COVID-19. Data came from immunoSEQ multiplex PCR; TCRdb stores just in-frame clones and leaves some out. Of approximately 220,000 clones listed, 65% to 90% were seen once; the top ten hold approximately 4.2%. The sequenced material came from PBMCs or T cells enriched from blood (not recorded which). Every receptor here comes from a woman aged 40 to 50 with acute COVID-19.

The genes are TRBV7-2 and TRBJ2-7, with 10 bases matching TRBD2. The CDR3 has 16 amino acids. The germline gives CDR1 SGHTA, CDR2 FQGNSA. The V segment lost 2 bases and the J segment 5 bases; nucleotides outside the gene matches: 9. The CDR3 DNA is TGTGCCAGCAGCTTACGGACTAGCGGCACCCGGGACGAGCAGTACTTC. Amino acid sequence: CASSLRTSGTRDEQYF.

V and J are TRBV30 and TRBJ1-1; no firm D call. Deletions cut 4 bases from V and 6 bases from J, with 9 bases between. This CDR3 has 11 residues. CDR1 is GTSNPN, CDR2 SVGIG, per germline (reference sequence). For the CDR3, the DNA is TGTGCCTGGAATTCGGTTTCTGAAGCTTTCTTT. Amino acid sequence: CAWNSVSEAFF.

The J gene is TRBJ2-7, the V gene TRBV7-9; D is unresolved. Per the germline V gene, CDR1 is SEHNR and CDR2 is FQNEAQ (reference sequence). Trimming took 4 bases from V and 2 from J, leaving 6 bases between them. There are 12 residues in the CDR3. The chain's CDR3 is CASSSSPYEQYF. In DNA, the CDR3 is TGTGCCAGCAGCTCCTCTCCCTACGAGCAGTACTTC.

The CDR3 nucleotides read TGCAGCGTTGAAACGTCTAGCGGGCAACGCACAGATACGCAGTATTTT. Encoded protein: CSVETSSGQRTDTQYF. The gene calls are TRBV29-1 and TRBJ2-3, with 8 bases identical to TRBD2. Germline CDR1 reads SQVTM; CDR2 reads ANQGSEA. J was trimmed by 1 base and V by 2 bases; bases with no gene match: 8. The CDR3 runs to 16 residues.

This chain connects TRBV15 to TRBJ2-7, with 10 bases that match TRBD2. The germline V gene has CDR1 LNHNV and CDR2 YYDKDF (reference sequence). CDR3 size: 15 residues. The ends lost 0 bases at V and 9 bases at J; junction bases unmatched: 8. The CDR3 is CATSRDPSGGLGQYF. CDR3 in DNA: TGTGCCACCAGCAGAGATCCTAGCGGGGGCCTCGGGCAGTACTTC.

Only one count was recorded for this clone. The chain uses TRBV5-1 and TRBJ2-2; D is unclear. The V gene lost 6 bases and the J gene lost 6 bases, with 9 bases spanning the gap. This CDR3 is 12 amino acids long. Germline CDR1 and CDR2: SGHRS and YFSETQ. The DNA of the CDR3 is TGCGCCAGCACGGCGGCGCCCGGGGAGCTGTTTTTT. Protein sequence: CASTAAPGELFF.

This clone has at least ten counts. V usage is TRBV5-1 and J usage is TRBJ2-5; 11 bases match TRBD2. The V and J ends lost 0 bases and 3 bases, in that order; junction bases with no gene match: 7. Germline V lookup: CDR1 SGHRS, CDR2 YFSETQ. The CDR3 loop spans 17 amino acids. The CDR3 DNA reads TGCGCCAGCAGCTTGGTGGTAGCGGGAGGGCCTGAAGAGACCCAGTACTTC. Protein: CASSLVVAGGPEETQYF.

The rearrangement links TRBV19 to TRBJ2-1; D gene uncertain. In germline, CDR1 is LNHDA, CDR2 SQIVND (reference sequence). V was trimmed by 3 bases and J by 0 bases, leaving 15 bases between them. The CDR3 totals 17 residues. The CDR3 protein is CASSIAAALASYNEQFF. The CDR3, as DNA: TGTGCCAGTAGTATTGCGGCGGCCCTCGCCTCCTACAATGAGCAGTTCTTC.